This T cell receptor (beta chain) was documented in a study of T cell responses to AZD1222 COVID-19 vaccine. General observations from the study: AZD1222 recipients seropositive at baseline numbered only five to seven. Compared with day 0, the breadth and depth of the Spike-specific TCR repertoire rose significantly after two doses of AZD1222.

Sequencing was performed with immunoSEQ multiplex PCR; in TCRdb, only in-frame clones are kept and a portion is missing. The data hold around 95,000 clones, with about 83% observed a single time. Comment on this clone: The antigen is undetermined.

V lost 4 bases, J lost 4 bases, and 2 bases stayed unmatched. Germline values: CDR1 SGHRS, CDR2 YFSETQ. The CDR3 has 14 residues. This sample comprised peripheral blood, obtained on day 0 of AZD1222 vaccination. This chain connects TRBV5-1 to TRBJ1-1, with 12 bases aligning to TRBD1. The sequence was obtained from an adult in good health. The CDR3 spells CASSGTGGFTEAFF. CDR3 bases: TGCGCCAGCAGCGGGACAGGGGGCTTCACTGAAGCTTTCTTT.